This T cell receptor beta chain was found in a study of CD8+ T cells in alopecia areata. Study results and caveats: Affected lesional scalp, above all in alopecia totalis/universalis, was more clonal than normal scalp. Normal-skin resident alphabeta T cells also appear among scalp sample sequences.

Extracted RNA was reverse transcribed, and the resulting cDNA served as sequencing template. The table came from immunoSEQ multiplex PCR; TCRdb's copy has only in-frame clones and leaves some out. The data contain 100,000 to 150,000 clones, approximately 49% of them singletons. This clone was seen a handful of times. No antigen is known for it. The CDR3 is 15 amino acids. V lost 4 bases and J 7 bases, leaving 21 bases between the germline ends. Germline V gene sequence: CDR1 SGHDT, CDR2 YYEEEE. Those with alopecia areata gave lesional scalp punch biopsies and peripheral blood. This sample comprised CD8+ T cells sorted from blood, obtained at week 0. This TCR was recovered from a human donor with alopecia areata. The J gene is TRBJ2-7, the V gene TRBV5-6; perhaps TRBD2 as D (5 bases). DNA of the CDR3: TGTGCCAGCAGCCCTTTAATGAGGGAGACGGGTGAGCAGTACTTC. This sequence encodes CASSPLMRETGEQYF.